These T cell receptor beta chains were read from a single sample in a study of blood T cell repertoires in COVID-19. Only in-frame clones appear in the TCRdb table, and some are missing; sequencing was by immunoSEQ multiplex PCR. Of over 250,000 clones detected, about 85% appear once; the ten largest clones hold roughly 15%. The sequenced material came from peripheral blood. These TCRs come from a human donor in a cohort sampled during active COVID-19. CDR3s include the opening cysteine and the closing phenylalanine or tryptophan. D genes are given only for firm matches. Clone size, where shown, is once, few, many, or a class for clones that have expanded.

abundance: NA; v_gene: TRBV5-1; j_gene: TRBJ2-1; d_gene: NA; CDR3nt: TGCGCCAGCAGCCCCCTAACGGGGAGGAATGAGCAGTTCTTC; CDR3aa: CASSPLTGRNEQFF
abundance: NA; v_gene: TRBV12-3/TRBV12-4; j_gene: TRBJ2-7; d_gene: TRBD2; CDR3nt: TGTGCCAGCAGTACGGGACTAAACTACGAGCAGTACTTC; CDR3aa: CASSTGLNYEQYF
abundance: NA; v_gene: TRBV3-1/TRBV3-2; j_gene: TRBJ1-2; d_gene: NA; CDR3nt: TGTGCCAGCAGCCCGCGTCTCCGAGAGGGCTACACCTTC; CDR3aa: CASSPRLREGYTF
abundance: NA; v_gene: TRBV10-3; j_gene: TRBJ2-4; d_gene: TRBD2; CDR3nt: TGTGCCACGAGCGGGGTTAGCGGAGGTGACATTCAGTACTTC; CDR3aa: CATSGVSGGDIQYF
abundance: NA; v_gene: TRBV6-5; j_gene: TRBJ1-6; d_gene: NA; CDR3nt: TGTGCCACCCCCGGGCGGGGCGGGAGTAATTCACCCCTCCACTTT; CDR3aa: CATPGRGGSNSPLHF
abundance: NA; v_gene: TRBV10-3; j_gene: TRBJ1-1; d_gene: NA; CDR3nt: TGTGCCATCAGTGAGCTCGGGGGACCGAACACTGAAGCTTTCTTT; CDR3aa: CAISELGGPNTEAFF
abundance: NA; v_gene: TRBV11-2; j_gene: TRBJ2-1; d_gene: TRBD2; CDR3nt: TGTGCCAGCAGCCGGGACTATCTATACAATGAGCAGTTCTTC; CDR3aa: CASSRDYLYNEQFF
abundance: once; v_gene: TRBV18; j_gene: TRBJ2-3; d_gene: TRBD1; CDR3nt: TGTGCCAGCTCACCTCCACGACAGGGAAACACAGATACGCAGTATTTT; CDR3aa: CASSPPRQGNTDTQYF
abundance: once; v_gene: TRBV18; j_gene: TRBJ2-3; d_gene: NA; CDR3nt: TGTGCCAGCTCACCCTCCACAGATACGCAGTATTTT; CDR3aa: CASSPSTDTQYF
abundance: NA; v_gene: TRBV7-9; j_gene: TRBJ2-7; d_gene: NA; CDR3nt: TGTGCCAGCAGCTTACACTCCTACGAGCAGTACTTC; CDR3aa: CASSLHSYEQYF
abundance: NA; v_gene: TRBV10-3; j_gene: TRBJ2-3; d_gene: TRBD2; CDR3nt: TGTGCCACCCGGACTAGCGGGAGAGGAGAGGATACGCAGTATTTT; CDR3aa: CATRTSGRGEDTQYF